This T cell receptor (beta chain) was identified in a study of blood T cell repertoires in COVID-19 (dated by TCRdb to 2020 to 2021). About the full investigation: Collaborator samples came from the United States, Italy and Spain and covered acute and convalescent phases of COVID-19. The repertoires were released in a freely available public database meant as a resource for research on the immune response to SARS-CoV-2. Where HLA class I and class II types were available, the types were taken from metadata supplied by the sample provider, not from assay-based typing. The prospective study material was composed of cDNA or gDNA derived from T cells, B-cell-depleted T cells, or PBMCs. Sample metadata almost always included a de-identified subject ID, COVID-19 status, age in years and sex. Samples were obtained from the ongoing ImmuneRACE study (first 160 participants) and from 1,200 or so subjects provided by 6 global collaborators. The dataset comprised deeply sampled blood TCRbeta repertoires from subjects exposed to, actively infected with, or recovered from COVID-19.

Turning to this clone: Which antigen it targets is not known. No base qualities exist here, and no much larger clone lies one base off it.

TCRbeta CDR3 regions were amplified from genomic DNA by means of the immunoSEQ Assay, a bias-controlled multiplex PCR. Concerning the study's data processing: Within the assay, amplification of reference gene primers was used to estimate how many nucleated cells each sample contained. To quantify the absolute abundance of each unique TCRbeta CDR3 rearrangement, sequence reads were collapsed and filtered. Productive Simpson clonality was computed per sample as the square root of Simpson's diversity index over productive rearrangements. In TCRdb, the immuneACCESS table is reduced to in-frame sequences with V and J assigned. These tables do not hold every clone; where another copy was compared, an unresolved V gene accounts for under half, and the others remain unexplained. The DNA gave D and trimming, while V, J and clone size come from that table. The table for this sample lists some 310,000 clones; nearly 90% of them were counted only once. The leading ten clones occupy roughly a tenth of the sample.

V sheds 6 bases and J sheds 4 bases, leaving 16 bases between their ends. Based on the germline V gene (reference sequence), the CDR1 and CDR2 sequences are MNHEY and SMNVEV. Counted from cysteine to phenylalanine, this CDR3 has 15 amino acids. The CDR3 DNA has 45 bases and is translated from base 1. In the prospective study, participants were about 18 to 95 years old, resided in under 30 geographic areas of the United States, and were enrolled through a virtual design. In the prospective study, cohorts were assigned on the basis of participant-reported clinical history obtained from a screening survey and a study questionnaire. For ImmuneRACE Cohort 3, a participant was defined as recovered based on two consecutive negative NP/OP PCR tests, clearance by a healthcare professional, or resolution of symptoms. In the prospective study, whole blood, serum and a nasopharyngeal or oropharyngeal swab were collected from each participant by mobile phlebotomists. Participants in the prospective study had the option to provide additional blood draws and questionnaires over a roughly 2-month period. Before DNA extraction, blood samples from the prospective study were shipped at room temperature or frozen.

The research as a whole found: The amount of clinical and demographic metadata varied by source and participant and was provided uncurated.

This receptor was taken from a woman in her twenties or thirties who had recovered from COVID-19. The chain joins TRBV27 to TRBJ1-3, with the D gene call left open. Sequencing used PBMCs or T cells enriched from blood (not recorded which). The DNA sequence is TGTGCCAGCAGCCCGATGGCCCCGATCGGAAACACCATATATTTT. This gives the protein CASSPMAPIGNTIYF.